These 7 T cell receptor beta chains were sequenced from one sample in a study of T cells in Graves' hyperthyroidism and ophthalmopathy. From RNA transcripts, TCR beta CDR3 regions were amplified. The HTBI set primed first-round TCR CDR3 RT-PCR. Each CDR3 protein is one row after TCRdb ran MiXCR on the multiplex PCR reads. The data show 500,000 to 650,000 distinct CDR3 sequences, 15% to 20% seen once. Material for sequencing was blood. The receptors shown here come from a man in his forties with Graves' ophthalmopathy.

This clonotype turned up a few times. This chain links TRBV6-2 or TRBV6-3 with TRBJ2-4; D uncertain. CDR3 length: 12 residues. V lost 7 bases and J 7 bases, leaving 11 bases between the germline ends. Germline CDR1 and CDR2: MNHEY and SVGEGT. The CDR3 sequence: CASTSSGNIQYF. The CDR3 nucleotides are TGTGCCAGCACCTCCTCGGGTAACATTCAGTACTTC.

This clonotype was observed a handful of times. The chain employs TRBV28 and TRBJ1-2, with D possibly being TRBD1 (6 bases). The CDR3 length is 14 residues. Germline-derived CDR1 and CDR2 are MDHEN and SYDVKM. Trimming pared 8 bases from V and 3 bases from J, leaving 16 bases between. In DNA form, the CDR3 reads TGTGCCAGCGGCCGCACAAGGGGGGACTATGGCTACACCTTC. It encodes CASGRTRGDYGYTF.

This clonotype was detected ten times or more. The rearrangement joins TRBV10-3 to TRBJ2-2; D gene unclear. Looked up from germline, CDR1 is ENHRY and CDR2 is SYGVKD. The CDR3 is 13 amino acids. Deletions cut 2 bases from V and 4 bases from J, with 5 bases between. For the CDR3, the DNA is TGTGCCATCAGTGAGGGGGTCACCGGGGAGCTGTTTTTT. It encodes CAISEGVTGELFF.

On this clonotype itself: One junction end does not reproduce the germline sequence, and a read error may be involved. This chain uses TRBV5-1 with TRBJ2-2, with TRBD2 identical over 7 bases. From germline, CDR1 is SGHRS and CDR2 YFSETQ. CDR3 length: 16 amino acids. The CDR3 loop is CVSSSGPGGKTGELFF. The CDR3 DNA is TGCGTCAGCAGCTCAGGGCCGGGAGGAAAGACCGGGGAGCTGTTTTTT.

This clonotype was detected ten times or more. CDR3 bases: TGTGCCATCACCGAGGACCAGGGTGTTGGATCCTACGAGCAGTACTTC. Amino acid sequence: CAITEDQGVGSYEQYF. The V call is TRBV10-3, the J call TRBJ2-7; a weak D match, TRBD1 (5 bases). Per germline, CDR1 ENHRY and CDR2 SYGVKD. Trimming removed 7 bases at V and 1 base at J, with 20 bases between. CDR3 size: 16 residues.

This clonotype appeared a few times. The rearrangement links TRBV20-1 to TRBJ2-7; D is unclear. The CDR3 has 12 amino acids. Trimming cost V 5 bases and J 4 bases, with 12 bases left between them. The germline gives CDR1 DFQATT, CDR2 SNEGSKA (reference sequence). In DNA form, the CDR3 reads TGCAGTGCTCCCTCTCGGTCATACGAGCAGTACTTC. This codes for CSAPSRSYEQYF.

The rearrangement links TRBV4-1 to TRBJ2-7; perhaps D is TRBD1 or TRBD2 (5 bases each). The germline V gene has CDR1 MGHRA and CDR2 YSYEKL. V lost 4 bases and J lost 5, with 12 bases in between. The CDR3 consists of 13 residues. The chain's CDR3 is CASSLRDPDEQYF. The CDR3 bases are TGCGCCAGCAGCCTCCGGGACCCCGACGAGCAGTACTTC.